The clone carrying this T cell receptor (beta chain) came up many times. The sample's time point: patch test 1, 2 weeks after DPC sensitization. The sample's treatment: therapeutic diphenylcyclopropenone sensitization with weekly scalp DPC. Alopecia patients deemed DPC-suitable, aged 18 to 70, excluding pregnancy. This sample is part of a study of human T cells and chemical hapten exposure. Study information: Sensitization was performed using 2% DPC on a roughly 2 cm by roughly 2 cm upper inner arm skin site.

Each CDR3 protein is one row after TCRdb ran MiXCR on the RACE reads. Of tens of thousands of distinct CDR3 sequences in the sample, about 9% are singletons; the top ten hold less than 5%. Germline CDR1 and CDR2: SNHLY and FYNNEI. The CDR3 consists of 15 residues. Germline trimming cut 1 base from V and 2 bases from J; bases unmatched to any gene: 3. This rearrangement joins TRBV2 to TRBJ2-7, with 9 bases fitting TRBD2. The receptor was derived from a woman between 50 and 59 years old with alopecia areata. Some clones in this sample may be carry-over from other donors' samples. Sequencing used whole blood, obtained in connection with sensitization to the hapten diphenylcyclopropenone (DPC). CDR3 sequence reads: CASSEDPSGTYEQYF. CDR3 sequence (DNA): TGTGCCAGCAGTGAAGATCCTAGCGGGACCTACGAGCAGTACTTC. Combining the CDR3 with reference TRBV2 and TRBJ2-7 gives the whole variable domain EPEVTQTPSHQVTQMGQEVILRCVPISNHLYFYWYRQILGQKVEFLVSFYNNEISEKSEIFDDQFSVERPDGSNFTLKIRSTKLEDSAMYFCASSEDPSGTYEQYFGPGTRLTVT.